The 6 T cell receptor beta chains reported below all come from one sample, sequenced in a study of blood T cell repertoires in COVID-19. The table came from immunoSEQ multiplex PCR; TCRdb's copy has only in-frame clones and leaves some out. The sample yields more than 200,000 clones, roughly 88% seen once. Sequencing input: peripheral blood. These receptors all come from a middle-aged woman who had recovered from COVID-19.

The chain recombines TRBV7-2 with TRBJ2-7, with 7 bases matching TRBD1. Germline CDR1 SGHTA, CDR2 FQGNSA. Unmatched junction bases numbered 8, after V lost 3 bases and J lost 3 bases. This CDR3 spans 15 amino acids. The CDR3 region is CASSLGQSLVYEQYF. DNA of the CDR3: TGTGCCAGCAGCTTGGGACAGTCCCTGGTCTACGAGCAGTACTTC.

The chain carries TRBV5-4 and TRBJ2-5, with D tentatively TRBD2 (7 bases). V was cut by 4 bases and J by 1 base, with 14 bases left in between. Germline values: CDR1 SGHNT, CDR2 YYREEE (reference sequence). This CDR3 is 15 amino acids long. CDR3 sequence (DNA): TGTGCCAGCAGCCCCTCGGGGGGCCCCCAAGAGACCCAGTACTTC. Protein: CASSPSGGPQETQYF.

The V call is TRBV7-2, the J call TRBJ2-3, with D possibly matching TRBD2 (6 bases). The CDR3 loop spans 16 amino acids. Trimming cost V 5 bases and J 3 bases, with 18 bases left between them. Per the germline V gene, CDR1 is SGHTA and CDR2 is FQGNSA. Here the CDR3 DNA reads TGTGCCAGCAGCAAGAGGACGTCGGAGGGGACAGATACGCAGTATTTT. It is translated as CASSKRTSEGTDTQYF.

The rearrangement uses TRBV25-1 and TRBJ2-5; TRBD1 matches at 11 bases. V trimming: 1 base; J trimming: 4 bases; junction bases outside the gene matches: 8. The length of the CDR3 is 17 residues. In germline, CDR1 is MGHDK, CDR2 SYGVNS. The CDR3 nucleotides are TGTGCCAGCAGTGAATTAGGGACAGGGGGACGTGGAGAGACCCAGTACTTC. It is translated as CASSELGTGGRGETQYF.

The genes are TRBV7-3 and TRBJ1-1, with D unresolved. Germline loops: CDR1 SGHTA, CDR2 FQGTGA. The germline V and J ends were trimmed by 0 bases and 4 bases, with 9 bases remaining between them. The CDR3 length is 14 residues. CDR3 in amino acids: CASSLTPSGTEAFF. DNA of the CDR3: TGTGCCAGCAGCTTAACCCCCAGCGGCACTGAAGCTTTCTTT.

This chain uses TRBV7-2 with TRBJ2-3; 10 bases map to TRBD1. Germline V gene lookup returns CDR1 SGHTA and CDR2 FQGNSA. This CDR3 region has 15 residues. V shed 5 bases, J shed 6 bases, and the junction held 8 bases outside the gene matches. The CDR3 reads CASSTGQGMSDTQYF. The DNA of the CDR3 is TGTGCCAGCAGCACGGGACAGGGGATGTCCGATACGCAGTATTTT.